This T cell receptor (beta chain) was identified in a study of T-cell reconstitution after alpha-beta-depleted transplantation in children. Germline trimming cut 3 bases from V and 10 bases from J; bases unmatched to any gene: 17. This CDR3 has 16 residues. CDR1 is SQVTM and CDR2 is ANQGSEA in the germline V gene. Unique molecular identifiers were incorporated during preparation of the TCRbeta library. Each CDR3 protein gets one entry after TCRdb re-called the PCR reads with MiXCR. The table records about 610,000 distinct CDR3 sequences, 10% of them present only once. This receptor was taken from a human donor who donated a stem cell graft to a child with acute myeloid leukemia. This chain connects TRBV29-1 to TRBJ2-1, with 8 positions matching TRBD2. Sequencing used PBMCs from the stem cell graft donor, obtained from the stem cell graft. The CDR3 DNA reads TGCAGCGTTGACCCTTCTAGCGGGCTTAACAAAGGGGAGCAGTTCTTC. Protein: CSVDPSSGLNKGEQFF.